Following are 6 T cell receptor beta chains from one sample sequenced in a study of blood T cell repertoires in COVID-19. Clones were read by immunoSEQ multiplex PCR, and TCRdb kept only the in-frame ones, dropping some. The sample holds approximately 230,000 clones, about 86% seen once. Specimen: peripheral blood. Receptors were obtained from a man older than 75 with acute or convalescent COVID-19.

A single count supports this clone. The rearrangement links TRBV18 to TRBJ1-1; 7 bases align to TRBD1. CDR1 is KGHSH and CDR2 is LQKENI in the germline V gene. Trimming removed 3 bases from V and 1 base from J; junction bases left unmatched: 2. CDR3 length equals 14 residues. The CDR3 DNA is TGTGCCAGCTCACCGAGGGACAGGAACACTGAAGCTTTCTTT. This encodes CASSPRDRNTEAFF.

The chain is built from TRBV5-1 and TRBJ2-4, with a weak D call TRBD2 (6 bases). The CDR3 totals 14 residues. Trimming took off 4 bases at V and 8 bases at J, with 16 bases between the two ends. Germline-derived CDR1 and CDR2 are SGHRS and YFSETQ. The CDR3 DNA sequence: TGCGCCAGCAGCGCGGGGCCAGGCGGGGACATTCAGTACTTC. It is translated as CASSAGPGGDIQYF.

The CDR3 spells CASSQEGQGGETQYF. The CDR3 nucleotides read TGCGCCAGCAGCCAAGAGGGACAGGGCGGGGAGACCCAGTACTTC. The J gene is TRBJ2-5, the V gene TRBV4-1, with 9 bases fitting TRBD1. V lost 0 bases, J lost 5 bases, and 4 bases stayed unmatched. Germline V lookup: CDR1 MGHRA, CDR2 YSYEKL. The CDR3 length is 15 residues.

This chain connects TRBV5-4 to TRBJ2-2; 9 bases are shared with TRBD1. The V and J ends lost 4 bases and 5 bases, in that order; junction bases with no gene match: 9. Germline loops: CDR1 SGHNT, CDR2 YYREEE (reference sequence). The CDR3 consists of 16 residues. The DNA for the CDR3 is TGTGCCAGCAGCACCGGGACAGGGCCAGGGACCGGGGAGCTGTTTTTT. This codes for CASSTGTGPGTGELFF.

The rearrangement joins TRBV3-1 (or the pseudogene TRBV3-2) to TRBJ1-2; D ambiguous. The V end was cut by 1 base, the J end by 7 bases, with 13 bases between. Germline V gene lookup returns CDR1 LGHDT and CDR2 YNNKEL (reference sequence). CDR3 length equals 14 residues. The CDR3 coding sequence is TGTGCCAGCAGCCAAGCAGGTAATGGTATTGGCTACACCTTC. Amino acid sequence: CASSQAGNGIGYTF.

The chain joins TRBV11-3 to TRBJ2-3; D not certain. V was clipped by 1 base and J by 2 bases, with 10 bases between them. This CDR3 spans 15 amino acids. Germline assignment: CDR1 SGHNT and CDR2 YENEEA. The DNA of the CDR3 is TGTGCCAGCAGCTTAGGACGGAGACCCACAGATACGCAGTATTTT. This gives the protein CASSLGRRPTDTQYF.